This T cell receptor (beta chain) was captured by sequencing in a study of PD-L1 blockade in urothelial cancer (dated by TCRdb to the late 2010s). Concerning the study at large: Therapy was started around 2014 for all patients, and atezolizumab 1,200 mg was administered intravenously every 3 weeks. An exploratory multi-omic analysis was conducted of the somatic, immune and clinical correlates of response to PD-L1 blockade with atezolizumab in urothelial cancer. Patients had an ECOG performance status of 0 or 1 and had received between 0 and 3 prior chemotherapy regimens. Blood samples gave median yields of about 150,000 T cells and 83,000 or so unique TCRs, along with a median clonality of roughly 0.08. Durable clinical benefit meant progression-free survival longer than 6 months, and TCR features were also tested against progression-free and overall survival. Under 30 patients had pretreatment blood TCR-seq, about 25 had at least one posttreatment blood collection, and about 25 had tumor TCR-seq. Durable clinical benefit was achieved by nine patients but not by the remaining 20. In the same patients, pretreatment tumors underwent whole exome sequencing and RNA sequencing in addition to TCR sequencing. Blood samples were analyzed 3 weeks after the start of treatment (second dose) and 6 weeks after the start of treatment. Pretreatment tumor samples and matched peripheral blood, collected serially before and after atezolizumab treatment, underwent TCR sequencing. About nine tenths of the roughly 29 patients were males with bladder-origin urothelial cancer, and about 60% of the roughly 30 reported a prior smoking history.

The cohort comprised approximately 30 patients with locally advanced or metastatic urothelial carcinoma treated at Memorial Sloan Kettering on a trial protocol. Peripheral blood mononuclear cells were collected pretreatment and during treatment, at between 1 and 8 total time points per patient. The Qiagen DNeasy Blood extraction kit was used to purify genomic DNA from total PBMCs and tumor samples. PBMCs were collected pretreatment and during treatment and were isolated and stored as previously described. This clone was picked up a small number of times. The target of this receptor is not known. No base quality values were provided; no much bigger clone lies one nucleotide off. General findings and caveats noted by the study authors: Improved progression-free and overall survival was associated with having pretreatment peripheral blood TCR clonality below the median. Because the sample size was small (n of about 30) and many of the analyses were exploratory, the results are meant to be hypothesis-generating. At 3 weeks after the start of treatment, tumor-associated TCR clones in peripheral blood had expanded more in patients with durable benefit (n of about 20, p = 0.022).

The germline V gene encodes CDR1 MNHEY and CDR2 SVGAGI. Here V drops 4 bases and J drops 6 bases, and the junction holds 11 bases not matched to any gene. The CDR3 contains 15 residues, cysteine and phenylalanine counted. Left in the record is the CDR3 DNA by itself, 45 bases read in frame from the first base. Synthetic TCR analog templates were spiked into each PCR so that absolute template abundance could be estimated from read counts. Using the immunoSEQ assay, TCRbeta CDR3 regions were amplified from genomic DNA with bias-controlled V and J gene primers. Sequencing of rearranged TCRbeta segments was done at approximately 20X coverage. The published analysis was carried out like this. Clustering was used to correct sequencing errors, and CDR3s were annotated against IMGT to assign V, D and J genes. Only productive TCRbeta rearrangements were used in downstream analyses, excluding out-of-frame or stop-codon sequences. To compute clonality, Shannon entropy was normalized by the log of the number of unique productive sequences and then subtracted from one. Fisher's exact test with Benjamini-Hochberg correction, at a threshold of adjusted p below 0.01, was used to find clones that differed between time points or between blood and tumor. The table was pulled from immuneACCESS by TCRdb, which kept in-frame rearrangements only. Such tables lose some clones; where checked, under half of the loss comes from unresolved V genes, and the rest has no known cause. That table supplies the V and J calls and clone size; D and trimming were determined from the DNA. A total of 35,000 to 55,000 clones appear in this sample, roughly 86% of them only once. 3.2% of the sample comes from the top ten.

The V and J segments used are TRBV6-5 and TRBJ1-2, with 7 bases matching TRBD1. This specimen consisted of PBMCs, obtained around atezolizumab (anti-PD-L1) treatment. This receptor was taken from a man aged 65 to 79 with urothelial cancer. The CDR3 protein is CASSSAGTASDGYTF. The DNA is TGTGCCAGCAGTTCTGCCGGGACAGCCTCTGATGGCTACACCTTC.